These 12 T cell receptor beta chains came from one sample sequenced in a study of T cells in Graves' hyperthyroidism and ophthalmopathy. It was RNA transcripts that yielded the amplified TCR beta CDR3 regions. A first-round RT-PCR of the TCR CDR3 used the HTBI primer set. One entry per CDR3 protein, called by TCRdb with MiXCR from the multiplex PCR reads. Of around 600,000 distinct CDR3 sequences detected, approximately 14% appear once; the ten largest clones hold around 6.6%. What was sequenced was blood. The source of these receptors is a woman between 25 and 40 years old with Graves' hyperthyroidism.

This clonotype has a count of ten or more. V is TRBV3-1 and J is TRBJ2-1; a possible D gene is TRBD2 (6 bases). The length of the CDR3 is 15 residues. The V gene lost 1 base and the J gene lost 6 bases, with 13 bases spanning the gap. Germline CDR1 is LGHDT and CDR2 is YNNKEL (reference sequence). The CDR3 region has the DNA TGTGCCAGCAGCCAAGGAGGAGGGAACGCCAATGAGCAGTTCTTC. Translating gives CASSQGGGNANEQFF.

This clonotype appeared many times. The chain combines TRBV12-3 or TRBV12-4 with TRBJ2-7; 11 nucleotides line up with TRBD1. The CDR3 has 19 amino acids. V lost 6 bases and J lost 7; bases outside the gene matches: 23. CDR3 bases: TGTGCCAGCAGCCAGAAAAGGGACAGGGGGATCCGTCTACTTGGGGAGCAGTACTTC. Translated: CASSQKRDRGIRLLGEQYF.

This clonotype was seen only a few times. This chain links TRBV2 with TRBJ2-7, with D unresolved. Deletions cut 4 bases from V and 3 bases from J, with 10 bases between. The germline V gene encodes CDR1 SNHLY and CDR2 FYNNEI. The CDR3 loop spans 13 amino acids. CDR3 sequence: CASSAGSHYEQYF. The CDR3 DNA reads TGTGCCAGCAGTGCTGGATCTCACTACGAGCAGTACTTC.

The chain carries TRBV5-1 and TRBJ1-2; D unclear. Germline CDR1 and CDR2: SGHRS and YFSETQ. Trimming pared 2 bases from V and 8 bases from J, leaving 22 bases between. CDR3 size: 16 residues. This chain's CDR3 is CASSFSLGGDPGGYTF. CDR3 nucleotides: TGCGCCAGCAGCTTTTCCCTCGGCGGCGACCCGGGAGGCTACACCTTC.

This clonotype was seen at least ten times. V and J are TRBV11-2 and TRBJ1-1; D call uncertain. This CDR3 comprises 14 residues. CDR1 is SGHAT, CDR2 FQNNGV, per germline. Between the trimmed V and J ends, which lost 1 base and 3 bases, there was a span of 9 bases. The chain's CDR3 is CASSLVREHTEAFF. CDR3 nucleotides: TGTGCCAGCAGCTTAGTGAGGGAGCACACTGAAGCTTTCTTT.

This clonotype was counted a single time. Germline and junction disagree at one end, which may indicate a read error. This chain uses TRBV7-8 with TRBJ2-1; D perhaps matches TRBD1 (6 bases). Germline values: CDR1 SGHVS, CDR2 FQNEAQ. The CDR3 length is 13 residues. The CDR3 DNA sequence: TGTGCCAGCAGCGTAGACTGGGACAATGAGCAGCTCTTC. This translates into CASSVDWDNEQLF.

The chain carries TRBV20-1 and TRBJ1-5, with unresolved D. The CDR3 has 17 amino acids. The germline V gene encodes CDR1 DFQATT and CDR2 SNEGSKA (reference sequence). The germline V and J ends were trimmed by 0 bases and 2 bases, with 17 bases remaining between them. CDR3 DNA sequence: TGCAGTGCTAGAGACTTCCGGCGGGGAATCGGCAATCAGCCCCAGCATTTT. Protein product: CSARDFRRGIGNQPQHF.

The sample holds many counts of this clonotype. The chain combines TRBV6-1 with TRBJ2-3, with D possibly matching TRBD2 (6 bases). CDR1 MNHNS and CDR2 SASEGT come from the germline V gene. This CDR3 is built from 16 residues. V gave up 7 bases and J gave up 1 base, with 18 bases separating them. The CDR3: CASTSSPRGGTDTQYF. CDR3 bases: TGTGCCAGCACCTCATCCCCGCGGGGAGGCACAGATACGCAGTATTTT.

In this sample, this clonotype turned up a few times. CDR3 amino acids: CATSGATDTQYF. CDR3 coding DNA: TGTGCCACCAGTGGAGCAACAGATACGCAGTATTTT. V and J are TRBV24-1 and TRBJ2-3; D unclear. CDR1 KGHDR and CDR2 SFDVKD come from the germline V gene. This CDR3 is built from 12 residues. V dropped 5 bases and J dropped 3 bases, with 5 bases sitting between them.

The chain uses TRBV10-1 and TRBJ2-5; D gene unclear. Germline V gene data show CDR1 as WNHNN and CDR2 as SYGVQD (reference sequence). The CDR3 sequence is 13 residues long. Trimming removed 4 bases from V and 4 bases from J, with 10 bases in between. The CDR3 region has the DNA TGCGCCAGCAGTGTACGGAGAGGAGAGACCCAGTACTTC. It codes for CASSVRRGETQYF.

This clonotype was counted many times. The rearrangement joins TRBV7-2 to TRBJ2-3; 11 nucleotides align to TRBD2. Losses at the gene ends were 0 bases for V and 11 bases for J; bases not matched to a gene: 10. CDR1 and CDR2 from the germline V gene are SGHTA and FQGNSA. The CDR3 has 16 residues. CDR3 sequence: CASSLAGGTSGVWQYF. DNA of the CDR3: TGTGCCAGCAGCTTAGCGGGGGGGACTAGCGGAGTCTGGCAGTATTTT.

This rearrangement joins TRBV30 to TRBJ1-2, with 8 bases fitting TRBD1. The CDR3 has 14 residues. The V gene's germline CDR1 is GTSNPN and CDR2 SVGIG (reference sequence). The junction had 6 bases not matched to a gene; V was cut back by 5 bases and J by 1 base. In DNA, the CDR3 is TGTGCCTGGGGGGGGACAGGCCTTAACTATGGCTACACCTTC. It is translated as CAWGGTGLNYGYTF.